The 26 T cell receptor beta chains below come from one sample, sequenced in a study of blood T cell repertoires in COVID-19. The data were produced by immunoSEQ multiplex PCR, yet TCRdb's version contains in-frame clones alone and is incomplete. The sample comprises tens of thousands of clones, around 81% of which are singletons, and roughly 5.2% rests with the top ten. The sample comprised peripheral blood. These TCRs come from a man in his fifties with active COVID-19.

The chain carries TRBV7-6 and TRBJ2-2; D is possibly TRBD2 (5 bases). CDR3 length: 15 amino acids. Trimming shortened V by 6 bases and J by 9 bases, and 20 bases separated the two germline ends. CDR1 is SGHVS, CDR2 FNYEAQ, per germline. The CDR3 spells CASRQEAASGRELFF. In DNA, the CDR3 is TGTGCCAGCAGACAAGAAGCGGCAAGCGGCCGGGAGCTGTTTTTT.

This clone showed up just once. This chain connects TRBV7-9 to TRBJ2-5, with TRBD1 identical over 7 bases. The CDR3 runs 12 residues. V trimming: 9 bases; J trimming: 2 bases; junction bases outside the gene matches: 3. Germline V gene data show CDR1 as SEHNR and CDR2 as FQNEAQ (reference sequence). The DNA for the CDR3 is TGTGCCAGTCAGACAGGGCAAGAGACCCAGTACTTC. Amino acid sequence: CASQTGQETQYF.

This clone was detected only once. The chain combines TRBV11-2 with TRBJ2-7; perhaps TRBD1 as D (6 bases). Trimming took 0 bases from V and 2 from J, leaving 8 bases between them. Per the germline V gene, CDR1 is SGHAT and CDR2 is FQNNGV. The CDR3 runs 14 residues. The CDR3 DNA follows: TGTGCCAGCAGCTTAGATGGGGGCACCTACGAGCAGTACTTC. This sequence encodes CASSLDGGTYEQYF.

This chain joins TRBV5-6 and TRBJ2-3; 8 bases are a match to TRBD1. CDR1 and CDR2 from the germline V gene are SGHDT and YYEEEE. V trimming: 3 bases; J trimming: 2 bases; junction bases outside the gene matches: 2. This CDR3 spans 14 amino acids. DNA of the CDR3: TGTGCCAGCAGCTACAGGGGGAACACAGATACGCAGTATTTT. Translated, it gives CASSYRGNTDTQYF.

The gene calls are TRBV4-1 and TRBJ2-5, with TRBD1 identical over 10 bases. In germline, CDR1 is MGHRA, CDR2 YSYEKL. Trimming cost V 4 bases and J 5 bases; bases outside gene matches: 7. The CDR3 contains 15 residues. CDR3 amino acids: CASSLGQGYLETQYF. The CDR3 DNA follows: TGCGCCAGCAGCCTGGGACAGGGGTATTTGGAGACCCAGTACTTC.

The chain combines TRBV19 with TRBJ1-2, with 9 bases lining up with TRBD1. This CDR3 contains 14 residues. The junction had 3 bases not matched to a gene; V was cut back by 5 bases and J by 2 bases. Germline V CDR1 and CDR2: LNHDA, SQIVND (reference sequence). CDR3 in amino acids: CASSWDRVNYGYTF. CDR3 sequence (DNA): TGTGCCAGTAGTTGGGACAGGGTCAACTATGGCTACACCTTC.

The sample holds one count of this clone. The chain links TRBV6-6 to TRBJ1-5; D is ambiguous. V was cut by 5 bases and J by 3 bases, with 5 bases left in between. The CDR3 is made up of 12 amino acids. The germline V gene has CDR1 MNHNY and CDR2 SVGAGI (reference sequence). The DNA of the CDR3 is TGTGCCAGCAGTACAGACAATCAGCCCCAGCATTTT. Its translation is CASSTDNQPQHF.

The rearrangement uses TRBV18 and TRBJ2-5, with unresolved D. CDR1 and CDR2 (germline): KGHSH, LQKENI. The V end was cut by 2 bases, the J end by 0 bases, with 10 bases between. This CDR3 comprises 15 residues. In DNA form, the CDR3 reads TGTGCCAGCTCACCATTTTCCCAATACCAAGAGACCCAGTACTTC. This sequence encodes CASSPFSQYQETQYF. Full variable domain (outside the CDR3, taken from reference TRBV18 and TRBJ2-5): NAGVMQNPRHLVRRRGQEARLRCSPMKGHSHVYWYRQLPEEGLKFMVYLQKENIIDESGMPKERFSAEFPKEGPSILRIQQVVRGDSAAYFCASSPFSQYQETQYFGPGTRLLVL.

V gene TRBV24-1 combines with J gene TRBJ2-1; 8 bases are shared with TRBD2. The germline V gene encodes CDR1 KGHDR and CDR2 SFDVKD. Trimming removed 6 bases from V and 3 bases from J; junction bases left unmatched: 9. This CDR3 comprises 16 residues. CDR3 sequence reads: CATSPAGAGLYNEQFF. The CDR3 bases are TGTGCCACCAGTCCAGCGGGGGCGGGCCTCTACAATGAGCAGTTCTTC.

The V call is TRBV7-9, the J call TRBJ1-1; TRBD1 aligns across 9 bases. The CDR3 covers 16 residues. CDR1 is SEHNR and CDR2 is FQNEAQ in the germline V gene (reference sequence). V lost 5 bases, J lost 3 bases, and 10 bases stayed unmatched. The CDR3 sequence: CASSPRDRGSDTEAFF. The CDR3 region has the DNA TGTGCCAGCAGCCCTCGAGACAGGGGGTCGGACACTGAAGCTTTCTTT.

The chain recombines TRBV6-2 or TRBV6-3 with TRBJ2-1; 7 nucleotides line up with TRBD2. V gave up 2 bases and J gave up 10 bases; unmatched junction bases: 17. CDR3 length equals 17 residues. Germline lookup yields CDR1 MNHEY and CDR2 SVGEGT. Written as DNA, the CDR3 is TGTGCCAGCAGTTACGACCGTTGGGAGGGTACGTTCCCCGAGCAGTTCTTC. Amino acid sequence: CASSYDRWEGTFPEQFF.

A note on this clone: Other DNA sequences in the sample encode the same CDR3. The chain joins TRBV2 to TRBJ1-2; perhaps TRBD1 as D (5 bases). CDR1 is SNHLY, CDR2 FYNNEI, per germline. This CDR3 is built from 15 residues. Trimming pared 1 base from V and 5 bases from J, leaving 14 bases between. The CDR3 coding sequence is TGTGCCAGCAGTGAAGGGGGGGTACGGGGGTATGGCTACACCTTC. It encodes CASSEGGVRGYGYTF.

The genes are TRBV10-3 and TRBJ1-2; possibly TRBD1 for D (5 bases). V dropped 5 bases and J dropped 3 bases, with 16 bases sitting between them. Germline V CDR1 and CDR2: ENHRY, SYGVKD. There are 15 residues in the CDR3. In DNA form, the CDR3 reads TGTGCCATCAGTAGAAGCCCCTTAGGGGACTATGGCTACACCTTC. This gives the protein CAISRSPLGDYGYTF.

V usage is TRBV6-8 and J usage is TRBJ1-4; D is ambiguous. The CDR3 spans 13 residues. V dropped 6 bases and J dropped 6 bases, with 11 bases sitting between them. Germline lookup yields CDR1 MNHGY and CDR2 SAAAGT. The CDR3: CASRKPGDEKLFF. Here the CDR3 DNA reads TGTGCCAGCAGAAAACCGGGAGATGAAAAACTGTTTTTT.

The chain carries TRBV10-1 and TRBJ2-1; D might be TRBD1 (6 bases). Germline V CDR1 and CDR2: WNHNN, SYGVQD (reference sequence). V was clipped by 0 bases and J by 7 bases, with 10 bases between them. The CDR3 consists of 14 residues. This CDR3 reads CASSESPGANEQFF. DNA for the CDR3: TGCGCCAGCAGTGAGTCACCAGGGGCGAATGAGCAGTTCTTC.

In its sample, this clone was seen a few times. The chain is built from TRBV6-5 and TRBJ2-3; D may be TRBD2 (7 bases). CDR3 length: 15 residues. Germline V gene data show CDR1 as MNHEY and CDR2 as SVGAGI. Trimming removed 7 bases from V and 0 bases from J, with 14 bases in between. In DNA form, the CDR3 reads TGTGCCAGCAAGACCGGGGGGCTGAGCACAGATACGCAGTATTTT. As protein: CASKTGGLSTDTQYF.

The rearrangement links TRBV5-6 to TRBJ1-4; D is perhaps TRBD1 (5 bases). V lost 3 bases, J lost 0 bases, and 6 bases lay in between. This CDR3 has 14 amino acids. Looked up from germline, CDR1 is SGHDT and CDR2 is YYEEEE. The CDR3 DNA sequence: TGTGCCAGCAGCTCCAGGGCAACTAATGAAAAACTGTTTTTT. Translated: CASSSRATNEKLFF.

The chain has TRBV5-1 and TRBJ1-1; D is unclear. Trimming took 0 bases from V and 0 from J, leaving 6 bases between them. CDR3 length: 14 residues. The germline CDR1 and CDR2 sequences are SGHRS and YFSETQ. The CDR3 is CASSLGAMNTEAFF. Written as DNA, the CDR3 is TGCGCCAGCAGCTTGGGGGCTATGAACACTGAAGCTTTCTTT.

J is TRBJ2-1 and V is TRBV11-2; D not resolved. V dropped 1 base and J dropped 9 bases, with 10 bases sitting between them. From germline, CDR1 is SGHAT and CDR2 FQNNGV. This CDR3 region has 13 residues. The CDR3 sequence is CASSLGPTSEQFF. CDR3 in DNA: TGTGCCAGCAGCTTAGGGCCCACCAGTGAGCAGTTCTTC.

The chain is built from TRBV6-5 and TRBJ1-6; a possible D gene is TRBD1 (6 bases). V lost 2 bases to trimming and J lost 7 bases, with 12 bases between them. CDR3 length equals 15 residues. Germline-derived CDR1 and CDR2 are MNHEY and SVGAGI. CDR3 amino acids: CASSYDTGNNSPLHF. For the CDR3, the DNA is TGTGCCAGCAGTTACGATACAGGGAACAATTCACCCCTCCACTTT.

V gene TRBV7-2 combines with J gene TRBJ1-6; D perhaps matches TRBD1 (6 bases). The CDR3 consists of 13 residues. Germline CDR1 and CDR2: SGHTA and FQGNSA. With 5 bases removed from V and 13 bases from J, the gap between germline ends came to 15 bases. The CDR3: CASSARQASPLHF. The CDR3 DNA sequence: TGTGCCAGCAGCGCCAGACAGGCTTCGCCCCTCCACTTT.

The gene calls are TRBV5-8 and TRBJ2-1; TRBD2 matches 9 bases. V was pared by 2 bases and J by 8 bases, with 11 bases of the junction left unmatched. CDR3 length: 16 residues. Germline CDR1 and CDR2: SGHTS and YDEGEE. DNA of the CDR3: TGTGCCAGCAGCTTCGAGTGGCGGGGGGGCCCAGATGAGCAGTTCTTC. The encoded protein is CASSFEWRGGPDEQFF.

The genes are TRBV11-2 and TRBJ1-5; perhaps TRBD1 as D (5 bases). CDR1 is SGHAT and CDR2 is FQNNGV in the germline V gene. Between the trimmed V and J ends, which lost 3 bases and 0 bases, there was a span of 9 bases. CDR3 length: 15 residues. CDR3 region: CASSLGGISNQPQHF. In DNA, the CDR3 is TGTGCCAGCAGCTTGGGGGGGATTAGCAATCAGCCCCAGCATTTT.

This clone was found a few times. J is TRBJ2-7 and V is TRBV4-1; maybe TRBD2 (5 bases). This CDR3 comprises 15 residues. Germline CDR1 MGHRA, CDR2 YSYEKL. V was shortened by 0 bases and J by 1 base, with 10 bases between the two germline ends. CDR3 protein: CASSQDPGLSYEQYF. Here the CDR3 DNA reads TGCGCCAGCAGCCAAGATCCGGGGTTGTCCTACGAGCAGTACTTC.

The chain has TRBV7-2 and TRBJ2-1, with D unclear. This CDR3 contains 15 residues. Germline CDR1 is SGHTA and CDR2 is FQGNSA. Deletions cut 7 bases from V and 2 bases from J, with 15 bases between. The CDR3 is CASNLKSQAYNEQFF. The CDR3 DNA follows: TGTGCCAGCAACTTGAAATCTCAGGCCTACAATGAGCAGTTCTTC. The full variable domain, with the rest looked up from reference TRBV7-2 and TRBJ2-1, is GAGVSQSPSNKVTEKGKDVELRCDPISGHTALYWYRQSLGQGLEFLIYFQGNSAPDKSGLPSDRFSAERTGGSVSTLTIQRTQQEDSAVYLCASNLKSQAYNEQFFGPGTRLTVL.

The DNA of the CDR3 is TGCGCCAGCAGCCAGAGGGACAGGAACACCGGGGAGCTGTTTTTT. Protein product: CASSQRDRNTGELFF. The chain employs TRBV4-3 and TRBJ2-2, with 7 nucleotides matching TRBD1. Germline loops: CDR1 LGHNA, CDR2 YSLEER. The V and J ends lost 3 bases and 1 base, in that order; junction bases with no gene match: 2. The CDR3 sequence is 15 residues long.